One T cell receptor (beta chain) is described in this entry. CDR3 size: 14 residues. V dropped 3 bases and J dropped 4; count of bases not matched to a gene: 3. Per the germline V gene, CDR1 is MDHEN and CDR2 is SYDVKM. This specimen belongs to a study of shared T cell receptors in the human thymus. Sequenced by immunoSEQ multiplex PCR; TCRdb stores in-frame clones only, minus some. The data show hundreds of thousands of clones, 87% seen once. The same sample was also studied in work on human thymus T cells. From that second work: Donors consisted of healthy Finnish infants (having corrective surgery for congenital heart defects). Resections from corrective heart surgery provided thymus tissue. It looked as if thymic and blood repertoires used V and J genes in a biased way. Related research reported highly overlapping thymic repertoires among unrelated individuals.

Sequenced input: thymocytes. The chain carries TRBV28 and TRBJ2-1, with TRBD2 matching 7 bases. This TCR was recovered from a boy under two years old with a congenital heart defect. This CDR3 reads CASSLRGTYNEQFF. For the CDR3, the DNA is TGTGCCAGCAGTTTGCGGGGGACGTACAATGAGCAGTTCTTC.